The rows below give T cell receptor beta chains drawn from one sample of a study of T cell repertoires in cytomegalovirus infection. Their antigens remain unidentified. MiXCR, run by TCRdb on the reads, gives a single entry per CDR3 protein. The table includes hundreds of thousands of distinct CDR3 sequences, 33% detected once. This sample comprised cultured PBMCs, obtained from culture after CMV antigen stimulation. Receptor source: a human donor in good health (CMV status not recorded). Some clones in this sample may be carry-over from other donors' samples. CDR3s include the opening cysteine and the closing phenylalanine or tryptophan. The order of the fields is V gene, clone size, J gene, D gene, CDR3 DNA, CDR3 protein. A D gene is named only where the DNA matches it firmly. Clone size appears in some rows only: once, few, many, or a class for an expanded clone.

TRBV12-3/TRBV12-4,NA,TRBJ1-2,TRBD1,TGTGCCAGCACTACGGGACAGACGATCTATGGCTACACCTTC,CASTTGQTIYGYTF
TRBV20-1,NA,TRBJ2-1,TRBD2,TGCAGTGCCCCCACTCTAGCGGGAGGTGGCAATGAGCAGTTCTTC,CSAPTLAGGGNEQFF
TRBV28,NA,TRBJ2-7,NA,TGTGCCAGCAGCTCGGGGGCCGGGGGTAAGGGTGACGAGCAGTACTTC,CASSSGAGGKGDEQYF
TRBV28,many,TRBJ1-5,NA,TGTGCCAGCAGTTTGGTTCAGGGAATCAATCAGCCCCAGCATTTT,CASSLVQGINQPQHF
TRBV5-4,few,TRBJ2-1,NA,TGTGCCAGCAGCCAGACAGAGAGTACCGTCTTTGAGCAGTTCTTC,CASSQTESTVFEQFF
TRBV7-2,many,TRBJ2-3,TRBD2,TGTGCCAGCAGTCCGACTAGCGGAAGCACAGATACGCAGTATTTT,CASSPTSGSTDTQYF
TRBV7-2,many,TRBJ2-3,NA,TGTGCCAGCAGCTTAGGGCAGTTCCCAGATACGCAGTATTTT,CASSLGQFPDTQYF
TRBV7-2,many,TRBJ2-1,TRBD2,TGTGCCAGCAGCATGACTAGCGGGCTTTACAATGAGCAGTTCTTC,CASSMTSGLYNEQFF
TRBV27,NA,TRBJ2-1,NA,TGTGCCAGCAGTATGCTTACCCCTCTGAAAATCCATGAGCAGTTCTTC,CASSMLTPLKIHEQFF
TRBV24-1,NA,TRBJ1-2,NA,TGTGCCACCAGTGATTTCGAGACGGACCTCTATGGCTACACCTTC,CATSDFETDLYGYTF
TRBV7-9,few,TRBJ1-2,NA,TGTGCCAGCAGCTTCCATGGAGGCTACACCTTC,CASSFHGGYTF
TRBV6-5,few,TRBJ2-2,TRBD2,TGTGCCAGCACCTTAACTAGCGGGGGCACCGGGGAGCTGTTTTTT,CASTLTSGGTGELFF
TRBV6-2/TRBV6-3,few,TRBJ2-7,TRBD2,TGTGCCAGCAGTTACTCAACTAGCGCAAAGGCTTACGAGCAGTACTTC,CASSYSTSAKAYEQYF
TRBV6-8,NA,TRBJ2-3,TRBD2,TGTGCCAGCAGTTACATAGCGGGAGCGGAAGATACGCAGTATTTT,CASSYIAGAEDTQYF
TRBV12-3/TRBV12-4,few,TRBJ2-1,TRBD2,TGTGCCAGCAGTAGACCACTAGCGGGAGGGCGCAATGAGCAGTTCTTC,CASSRPLAGGRNEQFF
TRBV14,NA,TRBJ1-1,NA,TGTGCCAGCAGCCGCATAGGCGGAGGGAACACTGAAGCTTTCTTT,CASSRIGGGNTEAFF
TRBV5-1,NA,TRBJ2-3,NA,TGCGCCAGCAGCTTTGAGGGAAGGGGAGATACGCAGTATTTT,CASSFEGRGDTQYF
TRBV11-2,few,TRBJ2-5,TRBD1,TGTGCCAGCAGCTCCCCGAGGGGAGCAGGGGGCTTACAAGAGACCCAGTACTTC,CASSSPRGAGGLQETQYF
TRBV7-3,NA,TRBJ2-5,NA,TGTGCCAGCAGCCAATCAGCAGGGGCCAAAGAGACCCAGTACTTC,CASSQSAGAKETQYF
TRBV6-2/TRBV6-3,few,TRBJ2-1,NA,TGTGCCAGCAGTTACCCCGATGAGCAGTTCTTC,CASSYPDEQFF
TRBV18,NA,TRBJ2-2,TRBD1,TGTGCCAGCTCACCTCGGGACAGGGCCACCGGGGAGCTGTTTTTT,CASSPRDRATGELFF
TRBV4-3,few,TRBJ1-5,NA,TGCGCCAGCAGCCAAGAGGCCAGGGGTAAGGATCAGCCCCAGCATTTT,CASSQEARGKDQPQHF
TRBV7-9,few,TRBJ2-3,TRBD2,TGTGCCAGCAGCTACCCTCCGGGACTAGCGGGAGAAAAGGGCACAGATACGCAGTATTTT,CASSYPPGLAGEKGTDTQYF
TRBV10-3,NA,TRBJ2-1,NA,TGTGCCATCAGTGAGTCGAAGGTAGGGTTTTGGAATGAGCAGTTCTTC,CAISESKVGFWNEQFF
TRBV19,once,TRBJ1-1,TRBD1,TGTGCCAGTAGTATGGGGCCACAGGGGGCGTGGACTGAAGCTTTCTTT,CASSMGPQGAWTEAFF
TRBV6-5,few,TRBJ2-7,TRBD1,TGTGCCAGCAGTTACGGGACAGGGATCGACGAGCAGTACTTC,CASSYGTGIDEQYF
TRBV7-2,many,TRBJ1-3,NA,TGTGCCAGCAGCTTTAGGACGGCAAGCTCTGGAAACACCATATATTTT,CASSFRTASSGNTIYF
TRBV7-4,NA,TRBJ2-1,NA,TGTGCCAGCAGCTTAGCGGCGGTCAATGAGCAGTTCTTC,CASSLAAVNEQFF
TRBV11-2,NA,TRBJ2-3,NA,TGTGCCAGCAGCTTAGAGGTCGCCGGGAGAAAGGGGTATTTT,CASSLEVAGRKGYF
TRBV7-8,few,TRBJ2-2,TRBD2,TGTGCCAGCAGCTTAACTAGCGGGATATACACCGGGGAGCTGTTTTTT,CASSLTSGIYTGELFF
TRBV28,NA,TRBJ2-7,TRBD2,TGTGCCAGCAATCCTAGCGGGACCTACGAGCAGTACTTC,CASNPSGTYEQYF
TRBV19,once,TRBJ2-1,TRBD1,TGTGCCAGTAGTCCATGGACAGGGGTGGGAAATGAGCAGTTCTTC,CASSPWTGVGNEQFF
TRBV28,NA,TRBJ2-7,NA,TGTGCCAGCAGTTTCGGACACCTCTACGAGCAGTACTTC,CASSFGHLYEQYF
TRBV12-3/TRBV12-4,few,TRBJ1-2,NA,TGTGCCAGCAGTTGGAATAACTATGGCTACACCTTC,CASSWNNYGYTF
TRBV25-1,NA,TRBJ2-1,TRBD2,TGTGCCAGCAGGGGGGAAGGAGGACTAGCGGGATCAAATGAGCAGTTCTTC,CASRGEGGLAGSNEQFF